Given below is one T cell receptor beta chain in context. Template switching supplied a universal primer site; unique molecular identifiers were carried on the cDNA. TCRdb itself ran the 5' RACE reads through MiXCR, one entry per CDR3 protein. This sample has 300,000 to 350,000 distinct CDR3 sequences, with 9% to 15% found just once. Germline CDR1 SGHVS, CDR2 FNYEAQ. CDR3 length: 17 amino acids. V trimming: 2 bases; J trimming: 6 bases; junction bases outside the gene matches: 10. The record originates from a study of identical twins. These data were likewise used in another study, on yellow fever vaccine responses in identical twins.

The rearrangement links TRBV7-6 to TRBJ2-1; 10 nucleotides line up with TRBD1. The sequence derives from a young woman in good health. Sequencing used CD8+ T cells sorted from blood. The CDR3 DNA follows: TGTGCCAGCAGCTTATTGGCAGGGACAGGGGTGAGCAATGAGCAGTTCTTC. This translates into CASSLLAGTGVSNEQFF.